Listed here is a single TCR beta chain. Its specificity is unknown. Methods described previously were used for bulk TCR libraries, and listed TCR primers were applied. TCRdb ran MiXCR on the PCR reads and lists one entry per CDR3 protein. The sample holds under 600,000 distinct CDR3 sequences, about a fifth seen once. When naive CD8 T cells were sorted, they were gated as CD8+CD4-CCR7+CD45RA+. The sample comes from a study of molecular identifiers for immune sequencing clone quantification. Findings of the study overall: For effector cells, clones above 20 RNA copies held over 97% of molecules; for naive cells, under 1%.

Input material: naive CD8+ T cells from blood, with Jurkat cell RNA spiked in. Indicated subset: FACS-sorted CD8+CD4-CCR7+CD45RA+ naive T cells. The TCR sequence derives from a human donor in good health. Some libraries in this study had Jurkat cell RNA spiked in.

The CDR3 protein is CASSNLQYQETQYF. The DNA for the CDR3 is TGTGCCAGCAGCAACCTACAGTACCAAGAGACCCAGTACTTC. The J gene is TRBJ2-5, the V gene TRBV6-5; D remains ambiguous. The CDR3 is 14 amino acids. The germline V gene has CDR1 MNHEY and CDR2 SVGAGI. V was shortened by 6 bases and J by 0 bases, with 11 bases between the two germline ends.